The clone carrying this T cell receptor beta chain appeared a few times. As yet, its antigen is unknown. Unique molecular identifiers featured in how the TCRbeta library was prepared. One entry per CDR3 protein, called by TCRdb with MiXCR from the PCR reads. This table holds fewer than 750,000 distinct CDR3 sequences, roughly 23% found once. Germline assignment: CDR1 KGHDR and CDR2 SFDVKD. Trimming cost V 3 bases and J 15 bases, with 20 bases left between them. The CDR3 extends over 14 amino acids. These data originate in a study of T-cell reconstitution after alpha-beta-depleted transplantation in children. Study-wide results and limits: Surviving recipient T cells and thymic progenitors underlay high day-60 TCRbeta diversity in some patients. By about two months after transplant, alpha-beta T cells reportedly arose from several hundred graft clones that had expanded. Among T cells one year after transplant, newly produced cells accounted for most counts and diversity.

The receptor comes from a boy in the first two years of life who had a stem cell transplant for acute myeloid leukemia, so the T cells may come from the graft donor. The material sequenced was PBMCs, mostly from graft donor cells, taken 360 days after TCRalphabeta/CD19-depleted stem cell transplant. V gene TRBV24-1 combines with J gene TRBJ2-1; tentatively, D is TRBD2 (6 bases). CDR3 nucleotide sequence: TGTGCCACCAGTGATCCGTTTCTTTCCAGGGAGGTGTTCTTC. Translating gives CATSDPFLSREVFF.